This T cell receptor (beta chain) was retrieved from a study of T cell repertoires in cytomegalovirus infection. Regarding the study as a whole: Identification of carriers of CMV plus the relevant HLA was achieved through cumulative public TCR beta family frequency. CMV-specific TCR beta clonotypes restricted by HLA-C dominated the ex vivo response.

MiXCR, run by TCRdb on the reads, gives a single entry per CDR3 protein. The sample records fewer than 250,000 distinct CDR3 sequences, roughly an eighth being singletons. CDR1 is SQVTM, CDR2 ANQGSEA, per germline. V lost 6 bases and J lost 3; bases outside the gene matches: 8. There are 14 residues in the CDR3. This clonotype turned up a few times. Antigen: not known. The chain uses TRBV29-1 and TRBJ2-3; 8 bases fit TRBD1. This clonotype originated in a human donor in good health (CMV status not recorded). Some clones in this sample may be carry-over from other donors' samples. The sequenced material came from PBMCs. The CDR3 reads CSVDRGLRTDTQYF. CDR3 nucleotide sequence: TGCAGCGTCGACAGGGGTTTGAGGACAGATACGCAGTATTTT.